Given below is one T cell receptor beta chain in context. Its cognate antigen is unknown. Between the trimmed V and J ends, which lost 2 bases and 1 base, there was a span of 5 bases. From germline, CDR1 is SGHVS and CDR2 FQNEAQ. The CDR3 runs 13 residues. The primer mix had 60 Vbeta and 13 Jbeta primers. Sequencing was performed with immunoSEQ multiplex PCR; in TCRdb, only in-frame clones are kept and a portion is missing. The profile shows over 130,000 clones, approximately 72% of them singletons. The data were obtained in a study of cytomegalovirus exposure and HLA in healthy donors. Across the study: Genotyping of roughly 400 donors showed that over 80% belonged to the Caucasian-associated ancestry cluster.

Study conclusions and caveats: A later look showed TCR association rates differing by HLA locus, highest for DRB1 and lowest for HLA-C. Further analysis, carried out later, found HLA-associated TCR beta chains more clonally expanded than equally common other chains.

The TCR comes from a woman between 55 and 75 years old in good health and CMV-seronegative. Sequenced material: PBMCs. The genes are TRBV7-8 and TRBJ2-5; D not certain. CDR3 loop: CASSLLSQETQYF. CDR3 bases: TGTGCCAGCAGCTTACTGAGCCAAGAGACCCAGTACTTC.